This T cell receptor (beta chain) stems from a study of identical twins. Turning to this clonotype: The antigen is not known.

One entry per CDR3 protein, called by TCRdb with MiXCR from the 5' RACE reads. The sample records about 790,000 distinct CDR3 sequences, roughly 18% being singletons. This CDR3 has 14 amino acids. From germline, CDR1 is ENHRY and CDR2 SYGVKD. V was cut by 2 bases and J by 4 bases, with 8 bases left in between. Notes on the study in general: Alpha sequences that were out-of-frame and twin-shared showed an excess of low generation probability.

A further study also used this sample, focusing on T cells expressing NK-cell markers. That report adds: TCR beta repertoires came from sorted CD3+CD56+NKG2C+, CD3+CD56+NKG2C- and CD3+CD56-NKG2C+ T cells. The CD3+CD56-NKG2C+ fraction of a handful of donors was likewise dominated by these clonotypes.

The sequence was collected from a woman aged 18-29 years in good health. This chain links TRBV10-3 with TRBJ2-2; D is unclear. The sequencing input was PBMCs. The CDR3 reads CAISENSPTGELFF. The CDR3 nucleotides are TGTGCCATCAGTGAGAATAGCCCCACCGGGGAGCTGTTTTTT.